The sample holds a few counts of the clone carrying this TCR beta chain. Its antigen is undetermined. In the PCR, 60 Vbeta and 13 Jbeta primers were used. Some clones are missing from TCRdb's copy, which holds only in-frame ones; the method was immunoSEQ multiplex PCR. Among 180,000 or so clones, about 85% were seen once, and the ten largest hold about 1.4%. The source of the sample is a study of cytomegalovirus exposure and HLA in healthy donors. Overall study context: A preliminary data release comprised 80 million to 95 million unique TCRs obtained from HLA-typed donors. Study-level results: Among the most significant clusters, several appeared linked to common viral pathogens in a later analysis.

This sequence was found in a girl aged 5 to 17 in good health and CMV-seropositive. The sample comprised PBMCs.

CDR3: CASTQDGRGTEAFF. The CDR3 DNA sequence: TGTGCCAGCACCCAGGATGGGAGGGGGACTGAAGCTTTCTTT. The gene calls are TRBV2 and TRBJ1-1; D perhaps matches TRBD1 (6 bases). V lost 7 bases, J lost 5 bases, and 17 bases lay in between. The germline gives CDR1 SNHLY, CDR2 FYNNEI. The CDR3 consists of 14 residues.